This T cell receptor (beta chain) was sequenced during a study of blood T cell repertoires in COVID-19. Study-wide context: Sites in the United States, Italy and Spain provided acute and convalescent COVID-19 samples. The cDNA or gDNA used as material had been derived from T cells, B-cell-depleted T cells, or PBMCs.

Germline CDR1 reads MNHEY; CDR2 reads SVGAGI. CDR3 length: 14 amino acids. V dropped 6 bases and J dropped 7; count of bases not matched to a gene: 7. Cohorts were assigned according to the clinical history that participants reported. Measured with immunoSEQ multiplex PCR; TCRdb has only the in-frame clones, and not every one. The data show approximately 300,000 clones, roughly nine tenths seen once. This rearrangement joins TRBV6-5 to TRBJ2-2; 8 bases match TRBD1. This receptor was identified in a woman aged 25 to 45 who had recovered from COVID-19. Sequenced: PBMCs or T cells enriched from blood (not recorded which). The CDR3 bases are TGTGCCAGCAGACGACAGGGGCCGATCGGGGAGCTGTTTTTT. It translates to CASRRQGPIGELFF.